The 17 T cell receptor beta chains in this list originate from one sample, sequenced in a study of identical twins. TCRdb used MiXCR to reprocess the 5' RACE reads, holding one entry per CDR3 protein. The table has some 760,000 distinct CDR3 sequences, approximately 18% seen once. This sample also belongs to another study, concerning T cells expressing NK-cell markers.

Material: PBMCs. The source of these receptors is a woman aged 18-29 years in good health.

V and J are TRBV4-3 and TRBJ2-1; 9 nucleotides agree with TRBD2. Germline V gene sequence: CDR1 LGHNA, CDR2 YSLEER. The ends lost 4 bases at V and 7 bases at J; junction bases unmatched: 8. The CDR3 is 15 residues long. CDR3 loop: CASSPTGLARNEQFF. CDR3 sequence (DNA): TGCGCCAGCAGCCCCACCGGACTAGCGAGGAATGAGCAGTTCTTC.

This chain joins TRBV9 and TRBJ2-5, with D uncertain. The V end lost 0 bases, the J end lost 3 bases, and 6 bases lay between the germline ends. The CDR3 extends over 13 amino acids. CDR1 is SGDLS, CDR2 YYNGEE, per germline. Here the CDR3 DNA reads TGTGCCAGCAGCGTAGATGTCGAAGAGACCCAGTACTTC. The encoded protein is CASSVDVEETQYF.

The V and J genes are TRBV9 and TRBJ2-7, with D perhaps matching TRBD2 (5 bases). V was pared by 3 bases and J by 5 bases, with 18 bases between. Germline lookup yields CDR1 SGDLS and CDR2 YYNGEE. The CDR3 is 15 residues long. The CDR3 DNA reads TGTGCCAGCAGCGCCGGAGCCCCGACCGGGAACGAGCAGTACTTC. Translating it yields CASSAGAPTGNEQYF.

V usage is TRBV7-3 and J usage is TRBJ2-3, with 11 bases matching TRBD2. V gave up 5 bases and J gave up 4 bases; unmatched junction bases: 5. This CDR3 is built from 15 residues. Germline V lookup: CDR1 SGHTA, CDR2 FQGTGA. CDR3 amino acids: CASSIAGGPADTQYF. As DNA, the CDR3 is TGTGCCAGCAGCATAGCGGGGGGGCCGGCAGATACGCAGTATTTT.

This clonotype has more than one count but fewer than ten. V gene TRBV12-3 or TRBV12-4 combines with J gene TRBJ1-4; tentative D call: TRBD1 (5 bases). The CDR3 loop spans 14 amino acids. V was clipped by 4 bases and J by 3 bases, with 9 bases between them. CDR3 nucleotide sequence: TGTGCCAGCAGTTCGGGGGGGGCTAATGAAAAACTGTTTTTT. It encodes CASSSGGANEKLFF.

This clonotype was recorded a few times. The chain carries TRBV5-6 and TRBJ2-2; TRBD1 aligns across 8 bases. Germline V gene sequence: CDR1 SGHDT, CDR2 YYEEEE. There are 16 residues in the CDR3. The J segment lost 9 bases and the V segment lost 0 bases, leaving 10 bases of the junction unmatched. The CDR3 DNA reads TGTGCCAGCAGCTTGGATCAGGGGGCCCTTTATCGGGAGCTGTTTTTT. This sequence encodes CASSLDQGALYRELFF.

The chain is built from TRBV24-1 and TRBJ2-1; a possible D gene is TRBD1 (7 bases). The CDR3 extends over 16 amino acids. V was pared by 3 bases and J by 4 bases, with 15 bases between. From germline, CDR1 is KGHDR and CDR2 SFDVKD. The CDR3 is CATSDGQGGPYNEQFF. The CDR3 nucleotides are TGTGCCACCAGTGATGGCCAGGGGGGCCCATACAATGAGCAGTTCTTC.

This chain joins TRBV5-6 and TRBJ1-1; no firm D call. The length of the CDR3 is 14 residues. V was shortened by 3 bases and J by 0 bases, with 9 bases between the two germline ends. Germline V gene data show CDR1 as SGHDT and CDR2 as YYEEEE. The CDR3 nucleotides are TGTGCCAGCAGCTGGGGAACTATGAACACTGAAGCTTTCTTT. Protein: CASSWGTMNTEAFF.

The rearrangement uses TRBV13 and TRBJ2-4, with unresolved D. V lost 5 bases and J lost 7, with 15 bases in between. The length of the CDR3 is 14 residues. CDR1 is PRHDT, CDR2 FYEKMQ, per germline (reference sequence). The DNA for the CDR3 is TGTGCCAGCAGCCGTAAAATAACTTCGAACATTCAGTACTTC. It encodes CASSRKITSNIQYF.

A word on this clonotype: Mismatch with germline at one junction end may stem from a read error. V usage is TRBV5-1 and J usage is TRBJ2-7, with D possibly TRBD2 on 5 matching bases. This CDR3 contains 15 residues. CDR1 is SGHRS and CDR2 is YFSETQ in the germline V gene. The CDR3 sequence: CASSFLGALSDEQYF. DNA for the CDR3: TGCGCCAGCAGCTTCCTGGGAGCTCTCTCCGACGAGCAGTACTTC.

This clonotype was recorded a few times. The chain employs TRBV5-1 and TRBJ2-3, with D maybe TRBD2 (6 bases). Per the germline V gene, CDR1 is SGHRS and CDR2 is YFSETQ. V gave up 2 bases and J gave up 6 bases, with 19 bases separating them. The CDR3 spans 16 residues. CDR3 coding DNA: TGCGCCAGCAGCTTACTACCTAGCGAGCGAGGGGATACGCAGTATTTT. Translating it yields CASSLLPSERGDTQYF.

The V and J genes are TRBV2 and TRBJ2-4; TRBD1 is a possible D gene (6 bases). CDR1 is SNHLY and CDR2 is FYNNEI in the germline V gene. V was clipped by 5 bases and J by 0 bases, with 17 bases between them. The CDR3 spans 17 residues. CDR3 sequence: CASSYRTDSLAKNIQYF. DNA of the CDR3: TGTGCCAGCAGTTATAGGACAGATTCTTTAGCCAAAAACATTCAGTACTTC.

This clonotype was detected ten times or more. V usage is TRBV13 and J usage is TRBJ1-1, with TRBD1 identical over 9 bases. V shed 5 bases and J 4 bases; nucleotides not matched to a gene: 8. Germline CDR1 is PRHDT and CDR2 is FYEKMQ (reference sequence). The CDR3 contains 15 residues. As DNA, the CDR3 is TGTGCCAGCAGCGGTACAGGGGGCGGGGGCACTGAAGCTTTCTTT. This gives the protein CASSGTGGGGTEAFF.

To note about this clonotype: One junction end does not reproduce the germline sequence, and a read error may be involved. The J gene is TRBJ2-7, the V gene TRBV11-2, with D unresolved. The germline V gene has CDR1 SGHAT and CDR2 FQNNGV. The CDR3 sequence is 14 residues long. The CDR3 DNA reads TGTGCCAGCACCTTAACCGTCAACTCCTACGAGCAGTACTTC. Encoded protein: CASTLTVNSYEQYF.

The V gene is TRBV4-2, the J gene TRBJ2-1; D gene uncertain. Deletions cut 0 bases from V and 2 bases from J, with 11 bases between. There are 16 residues in the CDR3. CDR1 and CDR2 from the germline V gene are LGHNA and YNFKEQ. The CDR3 loop reads CASSQDRLRTYNEQFF. CDR3 nucleotides: TGTGCCAGCAGCCAAGATCGCCTCCGAACCTACAATGAGCAGTTCTTC.

V gene TRBV25-1 combines with J gene TRBJ1-1; weak D call: TRBD1 (5 bases). This CDR3 contains 13 residues. The V and J ends lost 8 bases and 1 base respectively, with 11 bases between them. Germline V gene lookup returns CDR1 MGHDK and CDR2 SYGVNS. In nucleotides, the CDR3 is TGTGCCAGCGCCGAACAGGAGAACACTGAAGCTTTCTTT. This gives the protein CASAEQENTEAFF.

This chain connects TRBV14 to TRBJ2-7; D gene unclear. V lost 1 base, J lost 6 bases, and 16 bases lay in between. The germline V gene has CDR1 SGHDN and CDR2 FVKESK. CDR3 length: 15 amino acids. The CDR3 protein is CASSQGGIRWLEQYF. The CDR3 DNA is TGTGCCAGCAGCCAAGGGGGAATCCGATGGCTCGAGCAGTACTTC.